Listed below are T cell receptor beta chains from one sample, sequenced in a study of blood T cell repertoires in COVID-19. Here immunoSEQ multiplex PCR was the method, and the copy in TCRdb shows in-frame clones only, minus some. Among hundreds of thousands of clones, approximately 79% were seen once, and the ten largest hold roughly 4%. Specimen: PBMCs or T cells enriched from blood (not recorded which). These receptors originate from a man aged 25-45 years with acute COVID-19. Each CDR3 is given with its conserved first and last residue. A D gene is named only where the DNA matches it firmly. Clone size appears in some rows only: once, few, many, or a class for an expanded clone.

d_call v_call clone_size cdr3_aa
NA TRBV11-2 NA CASSPLLQGSTQYF
TRBD1 TRBV5-4 NA CASRKGGQDNVLTF
NA TRBV3-1/TRBV3-2 many CASSHDNRDAYNEQFF
TRBD1 TRBV5-6 NA CASSRIRDREETQYF
TRBD1 TRBV3-1/TRBV3-2 once CASSLSWTGGYGYTF
NA TRBV5-1 NA CASTQGNNLGEKLFF
NA TRBV18 NA CASSPSSTDTQYF
NA TRBV29-1 NA CSVRGVAQGSNTGELFF
NA TRBV27 NA CASKEGSTDTQYF
NA TRBV24-1 NA CATSARGLNTGELFF
TRBD2 TRBV5-4 few CASSLGTSGIRAQYF
NA TRBV24-1 NA CATSSGRDIEYYGYTF
TRBD1 TRBV10-2 NA CASRDRGRRLYGYTF
NA TRBV4-3 few CASSQDLALNTQYF
TRBD2 TRBV7-8 NA CASSSQRGAGELFF
TRBD1 TRBV7-2 NA CASSQTGGLGTEAFF
NA TRBV7-2 NA CASSRRVAEGHNEQFF
TRBD1 TRBV2 NA CASYANTGTGNTEAFF
TRBD2 TRBV15 NA CATRLAGGPDTQYF
TRBD1 TRBV19 NA CASSIAGQMLGYTF
NA TRBV19 NA CARPMNQKRPQPQHF